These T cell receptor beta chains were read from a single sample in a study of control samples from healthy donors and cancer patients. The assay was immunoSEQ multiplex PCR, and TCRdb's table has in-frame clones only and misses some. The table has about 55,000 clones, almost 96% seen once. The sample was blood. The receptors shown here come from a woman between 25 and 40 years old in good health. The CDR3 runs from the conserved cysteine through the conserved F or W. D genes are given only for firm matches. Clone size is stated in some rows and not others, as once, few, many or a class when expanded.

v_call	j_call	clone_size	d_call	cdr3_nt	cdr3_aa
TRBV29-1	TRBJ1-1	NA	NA	TGCAGCGTTGGAGCCCTAGGAGAAGCTTTCTTT	CSVGALGEAFF
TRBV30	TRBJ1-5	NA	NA	TGTGCCTGGAGTGAGGGGTACGGCAGCAATCAGCCCCAGCATTTT	CAWSEGYGSNQPQHF
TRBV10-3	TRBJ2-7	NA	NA	TGTGCCATCAGTGAAGAGGCCGGGGTTGAGCAGTACTTC	CAISEEAGVEQYF
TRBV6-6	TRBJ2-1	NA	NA	TGTGCCAGCACAACGGCAGGGGTGGGTGAGCAGTTCTTC	CASTTAGVGEQFF
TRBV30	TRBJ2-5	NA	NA	TGTGCCTGGAGTACCGGAGAGACCCAGTACTTC	CAWSTGETQYF
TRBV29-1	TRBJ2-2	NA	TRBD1	TGCAGCGTTGACAGGGGGCGAGCCGGGGAGCTGTTTTTT	CSVDRGRAGELFF
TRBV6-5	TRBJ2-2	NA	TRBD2	TGTGCCAGCAGTTACCGAACTAGCGGGAGGAGCGGGGAGCTGTTTTTT	CASSYRTSGRSGELFF
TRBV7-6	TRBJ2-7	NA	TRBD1	TGTGCCGGCAGCTTAGCGGGACAGGGGGTTGGCGAGCAGTACTTC	CAGSLAGQGVGEQYF
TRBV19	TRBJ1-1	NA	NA	TGTGCCAGTAGTATAGTTTGGGGTCGCACTGAAGCTTTCTTT	CASSIVWGRTEAFF
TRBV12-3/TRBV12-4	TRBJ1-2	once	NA	TGTGCCAGCAGTCGGACAGAGCATGGCTACACCTTC	CASSRTEHGYTF
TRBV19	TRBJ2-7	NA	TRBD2	TGTGCCAGTAGGGGAGGGGACTACGAGCAGTACTTC	CASRGGDYEQYF
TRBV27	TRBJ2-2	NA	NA	TGTGCCAGCAGTTTAAGTGGGAGTAACACCGGGGAGCTGTTTTTT	CASSLSGSNTGELFF
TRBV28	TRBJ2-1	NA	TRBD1	TGTGCCAGCAGTTCCTCCGGGACAGGGTTATACAATGAGCAGTTCTTC	CASSSSGTGLYNEQFF
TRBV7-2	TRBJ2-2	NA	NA	TGTGCCAGCAGCAAGGGGTCGAACACCGGGGAGCTGTTTTTT	CASSKGSNTGELFF
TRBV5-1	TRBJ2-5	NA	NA	TGCGCCAGCAGCCGCCTGTTGGCGGACGAAGAGACCCAGTACTTC	CASSRLLADEETQYF
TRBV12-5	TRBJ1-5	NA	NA	TGTGCTAGTGGTTTGGATGGACACGCCGCAAATCAGCCCCAGCATTTT	CASGLDGHAANQPQHF
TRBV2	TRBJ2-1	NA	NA	TGTGCCAGCAGTGAAGGACCATGGGAGGCGGAGAATGAGCAGTTCTTC	CASSEGPWEAENEQFF
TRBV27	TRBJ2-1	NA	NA	TGTGCCAGCAGTGACGACATCCGCTCCTACAATGAGCAGTTCTTC	CASSDDIRSYNEQFF
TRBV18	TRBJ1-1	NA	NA	TGTGCCAGCTCATCAGGGTTGAACACTGAAGCTTTCTTT	CASSSGLNTEAFF
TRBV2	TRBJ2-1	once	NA	TGTGCCAGCAGTGTCCTGGGAAACGAGCAGTTCTTC	CASSVLGNEQFF
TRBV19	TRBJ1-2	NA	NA	TGTGCCAGTAGTAAGAGGGAGTGGGACTATGGCTACACCTTC	CASSKREWDYGYTF
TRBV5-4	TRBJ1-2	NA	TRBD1	TGTGCCAGCAGACGCCTGGGGACAGGGCGGGAAAATGATGGCTACACCTTC	CASRRLGTGRENDGYTF
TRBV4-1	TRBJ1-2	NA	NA	TGCGCCAGCAGCCAAGGTACGGGTTATGGCTATGGCTACACCTTC	CASSQGTGYGYGYTF
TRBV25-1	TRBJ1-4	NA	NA	TGTGCCAGCAGTGCCGGGACAACAACTAATGAAAAACTGTTTTTT	CASSAGTTTNEKLFF
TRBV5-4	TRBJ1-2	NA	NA	TGTGCCAGCAGGCCCCAGTCATCTGGCTACACCTTC	CASRPQSSGYTF
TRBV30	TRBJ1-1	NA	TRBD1	TGTGCCTGGAGAAGGACAGGGAGTGGGAACACTGAAGCTTTCTTT	CAWRRTGSGNTEAFF
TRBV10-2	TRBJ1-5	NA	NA	TGCGCCAGCAGTGTAAGACTGGTTAGGGGAGATTCTCAGCCCCAGCATTTT	CASSVRLVRGDSQPQHF
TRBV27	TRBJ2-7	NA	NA	TGTGCCACCAAAGGAGGGGGGGAATCCTACGAGCAGTACTTC	CATKGGGESYEQYF
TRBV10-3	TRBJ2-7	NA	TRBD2	TGTGCCATCAGTGAAGATCTCAGCGGGGGTAGCGGGAGCTACGAGCAGTACTTC	CAISEDLSGGSGSYEQYF
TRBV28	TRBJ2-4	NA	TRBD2	TGTGCCAGCACACTACCGGGACTAGTGAACATTCAGTACTTC	CASTLPGLVNIQYF
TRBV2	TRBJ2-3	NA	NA	TGTGCCAGCAGTGACCTGGGGCAGAGCGCAGATACGCAGTATTTT	CASSDLGQSADTQYF
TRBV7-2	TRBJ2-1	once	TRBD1	TGTGCCAGCAGCTTAGTGTGGACAGGGGGTGGCAATGAGCAGTTCTTC	CASSLVWTGGGNEQFF
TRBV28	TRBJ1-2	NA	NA	TGTGCTAACTCAATGGGGTCCGGGGGTGGCTACACCTTC	CANSMGSGGGYTF
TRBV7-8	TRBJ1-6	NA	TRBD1	TGTGCCAGCAGCAGGTCCGGGACAGGGGATTCACCCCTCCACTTT	CASSRSGTGDSPLHF
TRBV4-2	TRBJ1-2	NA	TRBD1	TGTGCCAGCAGCCAAGAAGGTATCCGGACAGGGAACTATGGCTACACCTTC	CASSQEGIRTGNYGYTF
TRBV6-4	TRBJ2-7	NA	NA	TGTGCCAGCAGTGTAGGTGCGGGGACCCCCTACGAGCAGTACTTC	CASSVGAGTPYEQYF
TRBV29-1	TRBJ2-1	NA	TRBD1	TGCAGCGTTCAAGTCGGGACAGATTACAATGAGCAGTTCTTC	CSVQVGTDYNEQFF
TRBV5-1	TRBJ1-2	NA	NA	TGCGCCAGCAGCTTTAACGCGGACTATGGCTACACCTTC	CASSFNADYGYTF
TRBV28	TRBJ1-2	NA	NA	TGTGCCAGCAACCATCCATGGGCTCCTGGGGGCTACACCTTC	CASNHPWAPGGYTF
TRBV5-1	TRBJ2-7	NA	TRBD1	TGCGCCAGCAGCTTGGAGGGACAGGGGGACGAGCAGTACTTC	CASSLEGQGDEQYF
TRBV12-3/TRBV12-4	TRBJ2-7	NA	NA	TGTGCCAGCAGTTGGACCACCTACGAGCAGTACTTC	CASSWTTYEQYF